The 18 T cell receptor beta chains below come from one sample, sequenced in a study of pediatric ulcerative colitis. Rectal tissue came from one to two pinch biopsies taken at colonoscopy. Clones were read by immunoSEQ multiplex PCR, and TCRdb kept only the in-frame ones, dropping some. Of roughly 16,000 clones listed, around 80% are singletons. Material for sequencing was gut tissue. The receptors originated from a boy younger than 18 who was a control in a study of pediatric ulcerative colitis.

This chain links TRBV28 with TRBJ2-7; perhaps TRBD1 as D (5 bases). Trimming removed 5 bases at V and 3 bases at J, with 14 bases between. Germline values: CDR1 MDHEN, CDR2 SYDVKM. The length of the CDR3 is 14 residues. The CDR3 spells CASSERLRGYEQYF. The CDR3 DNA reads TGTGCCAGCAGTGAAAGGCTAAGGGGCTACGAGCAGTACTTC.

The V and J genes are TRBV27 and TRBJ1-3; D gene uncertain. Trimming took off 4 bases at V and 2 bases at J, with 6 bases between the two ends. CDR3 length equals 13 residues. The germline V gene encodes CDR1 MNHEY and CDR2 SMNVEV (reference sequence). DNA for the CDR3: TGTGCCAGCAGTTCGACGGCTGGAAACACCATATATTTT. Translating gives CASSSTAGNTIYF.

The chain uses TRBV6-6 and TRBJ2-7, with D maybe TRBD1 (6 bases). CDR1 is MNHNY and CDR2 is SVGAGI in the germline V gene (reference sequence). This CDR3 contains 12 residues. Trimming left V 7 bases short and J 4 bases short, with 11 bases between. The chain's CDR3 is CASTEGEYEQYF. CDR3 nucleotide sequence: TGTGCCAGCACCGAGGGGGAGTACGAGCAGTACTTC.

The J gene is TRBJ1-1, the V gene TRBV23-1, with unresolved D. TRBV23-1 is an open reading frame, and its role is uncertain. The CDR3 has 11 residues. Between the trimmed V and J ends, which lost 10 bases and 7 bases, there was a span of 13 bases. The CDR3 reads CATTNKIEAFF. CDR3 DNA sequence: TGCGCCACCACAAACAAAATTGAAGCTTTCTTT.

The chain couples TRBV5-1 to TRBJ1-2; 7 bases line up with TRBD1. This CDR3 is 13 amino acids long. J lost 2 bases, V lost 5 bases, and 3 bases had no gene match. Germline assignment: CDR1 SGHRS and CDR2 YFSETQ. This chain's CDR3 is CASREDRNYGYTF. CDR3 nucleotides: TGCGCCAGCAGGGAGGACAGGAACTATGGCTACACCTTC.

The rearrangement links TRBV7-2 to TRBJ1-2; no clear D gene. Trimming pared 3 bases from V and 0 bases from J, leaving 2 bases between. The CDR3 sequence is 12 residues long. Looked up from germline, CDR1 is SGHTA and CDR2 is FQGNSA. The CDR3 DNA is TGTGCCAGCAGCTTTACTAACTATGGCTACACCTTC. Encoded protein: CASSFTNYGYTF.

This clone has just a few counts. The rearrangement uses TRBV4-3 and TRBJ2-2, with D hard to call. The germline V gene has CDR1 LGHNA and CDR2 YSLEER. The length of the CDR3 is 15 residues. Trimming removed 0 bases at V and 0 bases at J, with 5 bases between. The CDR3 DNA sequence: TGCGCCAGCAGCCAAGATTACCCGAACACCGGGGAGCTGTTTTTT. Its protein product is CASSQDYPNTGELFF.

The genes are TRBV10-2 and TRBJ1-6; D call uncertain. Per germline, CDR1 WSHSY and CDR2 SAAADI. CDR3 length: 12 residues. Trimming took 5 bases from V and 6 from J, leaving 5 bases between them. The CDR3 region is CASSPGNSPLHF. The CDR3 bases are TGCGCCAGCAGTCCCGGTAATTCACCCCTCCACTTT.

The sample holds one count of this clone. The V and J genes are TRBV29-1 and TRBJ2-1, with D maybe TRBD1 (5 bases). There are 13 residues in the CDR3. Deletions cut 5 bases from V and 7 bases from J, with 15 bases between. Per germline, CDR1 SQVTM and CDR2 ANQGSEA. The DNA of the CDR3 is TGCAGCGTTCAGTCCAGGGAACGTAATGAGCAGTTCTTC. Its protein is CSVQSRERNEQFF.

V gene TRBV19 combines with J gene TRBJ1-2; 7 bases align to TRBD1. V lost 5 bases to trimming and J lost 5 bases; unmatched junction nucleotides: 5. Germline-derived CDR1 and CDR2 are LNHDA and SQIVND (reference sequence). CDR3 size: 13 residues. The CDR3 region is CASSRDRRYGYTF. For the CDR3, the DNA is TGTGCCAGTAGTCGGGACAGAAGATATGGCTACACCTTC.

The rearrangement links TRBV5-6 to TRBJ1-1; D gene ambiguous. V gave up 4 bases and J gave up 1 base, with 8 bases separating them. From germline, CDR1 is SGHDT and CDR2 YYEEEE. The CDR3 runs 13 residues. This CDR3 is CASSLPPNTEAFF. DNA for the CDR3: TGTGCCAGCAGCCTCCCACCGAACACTGAAGCTTTCTTT.

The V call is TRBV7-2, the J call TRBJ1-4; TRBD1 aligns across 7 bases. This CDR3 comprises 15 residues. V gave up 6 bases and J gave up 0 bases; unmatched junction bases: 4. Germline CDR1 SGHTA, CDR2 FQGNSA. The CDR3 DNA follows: TGTGCCAGCAGTACCGACAGGGCAACTAATGAAAAACTGTTTTTT. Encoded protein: CASSTDRATNEKLFF.

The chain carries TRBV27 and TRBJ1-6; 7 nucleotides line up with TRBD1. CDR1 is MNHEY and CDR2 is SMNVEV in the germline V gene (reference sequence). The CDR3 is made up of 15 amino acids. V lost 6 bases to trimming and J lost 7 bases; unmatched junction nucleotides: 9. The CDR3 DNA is TGTGCCAGCAGACGGACAGGAGTGGGCAATTCACCCCTCCACTTT. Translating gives CASRRTGVGNSPLHF.

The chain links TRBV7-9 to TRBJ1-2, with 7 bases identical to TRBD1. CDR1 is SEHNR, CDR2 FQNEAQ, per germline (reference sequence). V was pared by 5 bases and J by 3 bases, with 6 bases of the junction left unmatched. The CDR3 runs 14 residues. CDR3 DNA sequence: TGTGCCAGCAGCCTTTCCGGGACAGACTATGGCTACACCTTC. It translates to CASSLSGTDYGYTF.

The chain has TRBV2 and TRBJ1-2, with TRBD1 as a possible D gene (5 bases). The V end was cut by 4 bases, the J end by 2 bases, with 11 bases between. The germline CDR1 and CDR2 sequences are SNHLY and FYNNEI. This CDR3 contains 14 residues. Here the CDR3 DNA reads TGTGCCAGCAGTGCCCTGACAGCGAACTATGGCTACACCTTC. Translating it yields CASSALTANYGYTF.

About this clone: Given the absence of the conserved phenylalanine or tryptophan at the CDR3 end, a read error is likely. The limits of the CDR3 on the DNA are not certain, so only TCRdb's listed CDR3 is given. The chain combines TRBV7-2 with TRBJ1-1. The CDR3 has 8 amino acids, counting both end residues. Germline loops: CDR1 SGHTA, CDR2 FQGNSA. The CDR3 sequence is CASSHREG.

CDR3 residues: CASRRSGGEGYEQYF. The CDR3 nucleotides are TGTGCCAGCAGGAGGAGTGGGGGTGAAGGCTACGAGCAGTACTTC. The chain carries TRBV28 and TRBJ2-7; D possibly matches TRBD1 or TRBD2 (5 bases each). Germline V gene lookup returns CDR1 MDHEN and CDR2 SYDVKM. V shed 6 bases and J shed 3 bases, with 18 bases lying between them. CDR3 size: 15 residues.

This CDR3 is CASSPKQGYNQPQHF. The DNA for the CDR3 is TGTGCCAGCAGCCCGAAACAAGGATATAATCAGCCCCAGCATTTT. The chain couples TRBV7-2 to TRBJ1-5; D gene ambiguous. In germline, CDR1 is SGHTA, CDR2 FQGNSA. Trimming removed 5 bases at V and 4 bases at J, with 15 bases between. The CDR3 is 15 residues long.